This T cell receptor (beta chain) was observed in a study of T cell responses to AZD1222 COVID-19 vaccine. General observations from the study: Most donors were white British and more were female, and clonal diversity was possibly underestimated.

Combined were second doses at about 4 or about 12 weeks. TCRdb's copy holds only in-frame clones and misses some; the assay was immunoSEQ multiplex PCR. The table shows about 130,000 clones, with approximately 85% occurring only once. This clone showed up just a few times. Its cognate antigen is unknown. Germline assignment: CDR1 LGHDT and CDR2 YNNKEL (reference sequence). Trimming left V 8 bases short and J 7 bases short, with 17 bases between. The CDR3 is 13 residues long. This TCR came from an adult who received the AZD1222 COVID-19 vaccine. The input for sequencing was peripheral blood, taken 28 days after the second AZD1222 dose. This chain links TRBV3-1 (or the pseudogene TRBV3-2) with TRBJ1-2, with D unclear. This CDR3 reads CASAQTDVSGYTF. As DNA, the CDR3 is TGTGCCAGCGCTCAGACTGATGTATCTGGCTACACCTTC.